The 9 T cell receptor beta chains reported below all come from one sample, sequenced in a study of CD8 T cells in ankylosing spondylitis. Study conclusions and caveats: A TCR beta motif of 7 to 9 highly homologous variants seemed to mark ankylosing spondylitis blood.

Using its own MiXCR run on the 5' RACE reads, TCRdb lists one record per CDR3 protein. The sample comprises around 890,000 distinct CDR3 sequences, about 12% of which are singletons, and approximately 0.5% rests with the top ten. Their specific antigens are unknown. Material: blood, either unsorted or a sorted T cell fraction (not recorded which). These receptors originate from a male donor with ankylosing spondylitis.

The chain links TRBV6-5 to TRBJ1-1; no clear D. V lost 2 bases to trimming and J lost 5 bases, with 9 bases between them. From germline, CDR1 is MNHEY and CDR2 SVGAGI. CDR3 length equals 13 residues. CDR3 coding DNA: TGTGCCAGCAGTTACCAGGAGGAAACTGAAGCTTTCTTT. Protein sequence: CASSYQEETEAFF.

The V gene is TRBV5-4, the J gene TRBJ2-3; 7 bases agree with TRBD1. Trimming at V came to 4 bases and at J to 4 bases, leaving 6 bases not matched to a gene. The CDR3 runs to 14 residues. Per the germline V gene, CDR1 is SGHNT and CDR2 is YYREEE (reference sequence). CDR3 region: CASSSNTGADTQYF. CDR3 bases: TGTGCCAGCAGCAGCAATACAGGGGCAGATACGCAGTATTTT.

This clonotype was found many times. The CDR3 protein is CASAGTGWYSNQPQHF. The CDR3 DNA reads TGTGCCAGCGCCGGGACAGGGTGGTATAGCAATCAGCCCCAGCATTTT. This chain links TRBV28 with TRBJ1-5, with 9 bases matching TRBD1. CDR3 size: 16 residues. Per the germline V gene, CDR1 is MDHEN and CDR2 is SYDVKM. The ends lost 8 bases at V and 0 bases at J; junction bases unmatched: 8.

The table lists this clonotype with a few counts. This chain uses TRBV20-1 with TRBJ2-1, with 9 bases fitting TRBD2. Germline assignment: CDR1 DFQATT and CDR2 SNEGSKA (reference sequence). V was clipped by 0 bases and J by 9 bases; unmatched bases: 9. The CDR3 length is 15 residues. Written as DNA, the CDR3 is TGCAGTGCTAGAGATAGGCGGGGGGGCGCGGGTGAGCAGTTCTTC. Protein product: CSARDRRGGAGEQFF.

This clonotype has a handful of counts. V gene TRBV27 combines with J gene TRBJ1-4; D not certain. The length of the CDR3 is 15 residues. The germline CDR1 and CDR2 sequences are MNHEY and SMNVEV (reference sequence). Trimming pared 1 base from V and 3 bases from J, leaving 9 bases between. The CDR3: CASSLLSSANEKLFF. CDR3 DNA: TGTGCCAGCAGTTTATTGTCCAGCGCTAATGAAAAACTGTTTTTT.

This clonotype was counted a few times. The chain couples TRBV5-5 to TRBJ1-2, with D possibly matching TRBD1 (5 bases). V was cut by 4 bases and J by 3 bases, with 10 bases left in between. The germline V gene encodes CDR1 SGHKS and CDR2 YYEKEE (reference sequence). The length of the CDR3 is 13 residues. In nucleotides, the CDR3 is TGTGCCAGCAGCCGACAGAGCGACTATGGCTACACCTTC. Translating it yields CASSRQSDYGYTF.

In DNA form, the CDR3 reads TGTGCCAGCAGCTACAAAAAGGGACAGAGAAGAACTAATGAAAAACTGTTTTTT. This encodes CASSYKKGQRRTNEKLFF. This rearrangement joins TRBV5-6 to TRBJ1-4, with TRBD1 matching over 7 bases. V shed 3 bases, J shed 1 base, and the junction held 12 bases outside the gene matches. This CDR3 has 18 amino acids. Germline CDR1 is SGHDT and CDR2 is YYEEEE.

The genes are TRBV5-4 and TRBJ2-1, with 8 nucleotides matching TRBD2. The length of the CDR3 is 16 residues. The trim removed 0 bases at V and 6 bases at J, leaving 8 bases unmatched. Per the germline V gene, CDR1 is SGHNT and CDR2 is YYREEE (reference sequence). The CDR3 loop is CASSLARGGAPNEQFF. CDR3 coding DNA: TGTGCCAGCAGCTTGGCCCGGGGGGGGGCCCCCAATGAGCAGTTCTTC.

There are many counts of this clonotype. This chain joins TRBV29-1 and TRBJ2-5; 9 bases fit TRBD1. J was trimmed by 5 bases and V by 0 bases; bases with no gene match: 1. The CDR3 consists of 13 residues. Germline V gene sequence: CDR1 SQVTM, CDR2 ANQGSEA. CDR3 sequence reads: CSVEEDRGETQYF. The DNA for the CDR3 is TGCAGCGTTGAAGAAGACAGGGGGGAGACCCAGTACTTC.